Below are 14 T cell receptor beta chains sequenced from a single sample in a study of immune evolution from preneoplasia to lung adenocarcinoma. Data came from immunoSEQ multiplex PCR; TCRdb stores just in-frame clones and leaves some out. The sample holds fewer than 13,000 clones; roughly 82% are singletons and the top ten take more than 3%. Sequencing input: FFPE minimally invasive lung adenocarcinoma tissue. The receptors shown here come from a person aged 70 to 85 with lung adenocarcinoma.

Details on this clone: Other DNA variants within this sample encode the same CDR3. CDR3 coding DNA: TGTGCCAGCAGTTTGGGAGACTATGGCTACACCTTC. Its protein is CASSLGDYGYTF. The chain couples TRBV28 to TRBJ1-2, with no clear D. CDR1 and CDR2 (germline): MDHEN, SYDVKM. The V end was cut by 3 bases, the J end by 3 bases, with 5 bases between. The CDR3 extends over 12 amino acids.

V is TRBV29-1 and J is TRBJ1-2; D possibly corresponds to TRBD1 (6 bases). V gave up 4 bases and J gave up 8 bases, with 20 bases separating them. This CDR3 has 14 residues. From germline, CDR1 is SQVTM and CDR2 ANQGSEA. The CDR3 sequence is CSVGPTEGEEGYTF. CDR3 coding DNA: TGCAGCGTTGGACCGACGGAGGGGGAGGAAGGCTACACCTTC.

This chain joins TRBV18 and TRBJ1-6; tentative D call: TRBD1 (5 bases). Trimming took off 4 bases at V and 5 bases at J, with 9 bases between the two ends. This CDR3 is built from 14 residues. Germline assignment: CDR1 KGHSH and CDR2 LQKENI. The CDR3 DNA reads TGTGCCAGCTCACTCGGGACCGATAATTCACCCCTCCACTTT. Protein: CASSLGTDNSPLHF.

The CDR3: CSVPAGGPYNEQFF. CDR3 sequence (DNA): TGCAGCGTTCCAGCGGGGGGTCCTTACAATGAGCAGTTCTTC. V and J are TRBV29-1 and TRBJ2-1; 9 positions agree with TRBD2. J was trimmed by 4 bases and V by 5 bases; bases with no gene match: 6. This CDR3 comprises 14 residues. Germline V gives CDR1 SQVTM, CDR2 ANQGSEA.

V gene TRBV30 combines with J gene TRBJ2-7, with TRBD2 matching 10 bases. The V gene's germline CDR1 is GTSNPN and CDR2 SVGIG (reference sequence). The CDR3 sequence is 14 residues long. The V gene end was trimmed by 7 bases and the J gene end by 7 bases; junction bases not matched to a gene: 13. The CDR3 protein is CALRGASGSGEQYF. The CDR3, as DNA: TGTGCCTTGAGAGGAGCTAGCGGGAGTGGGGAGCAGTACTTC.

This clone is classed as large. V is TRBV28 and J is TRBJ1-2; D is unresolved. CDR3 length: 13 residues. Germline CDR1 and CDR2: MDHEN and SYDVKM. The V gene lost 2 bases and the J gene lost 7 bases, with 11 bases spanning the gap. CDR3 region: CASSLQAAGGYTF. The DNA for the CDR3 is TGTGCCAGCAGTTTACAGGCAGCTGGTGGCTACACCTTC.

The chain carries TRBV9 and TRBJ1-3; D is possibly TRBD1 (6 bases). CDR3 length: 16 amino acids. The V end lost 0 bases, the J end lost 3 bases, and 13 bases lay between the germline ends. Germline V gene sequence: CDR1 SGDLS, CDR2 YYNGEE. Here the CDR3 reads CASSVEAGADGNTIYF. CDR3 nucleotides: TGTGCCAGCAGCGTAGAGGCAGGGGCCGATGGAAACACCATATATTTT.

This clone ranks as medium-sized. The CDR3 is CASSEGQNTEAFF. The CDR3 bases are TGTGCCAGCAGCGAAGGACAGAACACTGAAGCTTTCTTT. V and J are TRBV4-2 and TRBJ1-1, with D maybe TRBD1 (5 bases). CDR1 LGHNA and CDR2 YNFKEQ come from the germline V gene. This CDR3 spans 13 amino acids. Trimming took 5 bases from V and 1 from J, leaving 8 bases between them.

This chain links TRBV30 with TRBJ2-1, with 11 bases identical to TRBD1. CDR3 size: 15 residues. The V segment lost 2 bases and the J segment 8 bases; nucleotides outside the gene matches: 8. Germline CDR1 and CDR2: GTSNPN and SVGIG (reference sequence). CDR3 sequence (DNA): TGTGCCTGGAGTACCGGGACAGGGGGTCACGATGAGCAGTTCTTC. Translated, it gives CAWSTGTGGHDEQFF.

The chain is built from TRBV10-3 and TRBJ1-1, with TRBD1 identical over 7 bases. The CDR3 spans 14 residues. CDR1 and CDR2 (germline): ENHRY, SYGVKD. The trim removed 0 bases at V and 8 bases at J, leaving 6 bases unmatched. CDR3 sequence reads: CAISESGTEAEAFF. In nucleotides, the CDR3 is TGTGCCATCAGTGAGTCAGGGACAGAAGCCGAAGCTTTCTTT.

This clone showed up just once. V gene TRBV2 combines with J gene TRBJ2-7; D assignment may be TRBD1 or TRBD2 (6 bases each). Germline CDR1 and CDR2: SNHLY and FYNNEI. V was trimmed by 7 bases and J by 7 bases, leaving 17 bases between them. The CDR3 is made up of 13 amino acids. The CDR3 sequence: CASTADSGGEQYF. In DNA, the CDR3 is TGTGCCAGCACTGCGGACAGTGGGGGGGAGCAGTACTTC.

CDR3 loop: CASSKVSRTRPYTDTQYF. The CDR3 DNA reads TGTGCCAGCAGCAAAGTCTCTAGGACCCGGCCCTACACAGATACGCAGTATTTT. The genes are TRBV21-1 and TRBJ2-3. TRBV21-1 is recorded as a pseudogene. The CDR3 is 18 residues long.

This clone came up once. The chain is built from TRBV5-6 and TRBJ2-1; perhaps TRBD1 as D (5 bases). Germline V gene data show CDR1 as SGHDT and CDR2 as YYEEEE. The CDR3 runs 15 residues. V lost 3 bases, J lost 3 bases, and 13 bases lay in between. The CDR3 spells CASSSGAWSYNEQFF. CDR3 nucleotide sequence: TGTGCCAGCAGCTCTGGGGCCTGGAGCTACAATGAGCAGTTCTTC. The whole variable domain, filled in from reference TRBV5-6 and TRBJ2-1, reads DAGVTQSPTHLIKTRGQQVTLRCSPKSGHDTVSWYQQALGQGPQFIFQYYEEEERQRGNFPDRFSGHQFPNYSSELNVNALLLGDSALYLCASSSGAWSYNEQFFGPGTRLTVL.

V usage is TRBV5-1 and J usage is TRBJ1-1, with D unresolved. V was clipped by 2 bases and J by 4 bases, with 15 bases between them. CDR3 size: 15 residues. The germline V gene has CDR1 SGHRS and CDR2 YFSETQ. The CDR3 reads CASSLRVGVITEAFF. The CDR3 coding sequence is TGCGCCAGCAGCTTAAGGGTGGGAGTGATCACTGAAGCTTTCTTT.